The 23 T cell receptor beta chains presented below share a single source sample, sequenced in a study of cytomegalovirus exposure and HLA in healthy donors (dated by TCRdb to the late 2010s). The library relied on the immunoSEQ multiplex PCR assay. A mixture of 60 forward primers for TCR Vbeta segments and 13 reverse primers for TCR Jbeta segments was used in the multiplex PCR. Held by TCRdb, this immuneACCESS table contains in-frame sequences only and omits some clones. Under half of the omission traces to an unresolved V gene where checked; the cause of the rest is unknown. This sample holds some 65,000 clones; about 70% were observed only once. Of the sample, 9.5% to 13% falls within the top ten clones. The sequencing input was PBMCs. The receptors were gathered from a woman in her 30s in good health and CMV-seronegative.

The chain joins TRBV7-2 to TRBJ2-3; no clear D. Trimming pared 2 bases from V and 6 bases from J, leaving 9 bases between. Germline V CDR1 and CDR2: SGHTA, FQGNSA. This CDR3 is built from 13 residues. DNA for the CDR3: TGTGCCAGCAGCTTAAGAAAGCCCGATACGCAGTATTTT. This codes for CASSLRKPDTQYF.

This clone is medium-sized. This rearrangement joins TRBV16 to TRBJ1-3, with D hard to call. The CDR3 is made up of 16 amino acids. Trimming removed 1 base from V and 3 bases from J, with 13 bases in between. The germline gives CDR1 KGHSY, CDR2 FQNENV. CDR3 nucleotides: TGTGCCAGCAGCCAATTTAACTTTGAGAATGGAAACACCATATATTTT. Encoded protein: CASSQFNFENGNTIYF.

The chain links TRBV5-8 to TRBJ1-6; D ambiguous. CDR1 is SGHTS and CDR2 is YDEGEE in the germline V gene. The CDR3 runs to 14 residues. The V end was cut by 3 bases, the J end by 10 bases, with 14 bases between. Here the CDR3 DNA reads TGTGCCAGCAGCTCGTCGGGAAGCGGGTCACCCCTCCACTTT. It specifies CASSSSGSGSPLHF.

This clone was seen more than once but under ten times. V usage is TRBV7-8 and J usage is TRBJ1-4, with 7 bases identical to TRBD1. The CDR3 totals 16 residues. The V gene end was trimmed by 4 bases and the J gene end by 0 bases; junction bases not matched to a gene: 5. Germline V CDR1 and CDR2: SGHVS, FQNEAQ. CDR3 region: CASSSDRAPTNEKLFF. The CDR3 DNA sequence: TGTGCCAGCAGCTCAGACAGGGCCCCAACTAATGAAAAACTGTTTTTT.

This chain uses TRBV5-4 with TRBJ2-7; possible D gene TRBD1, 6 bases. Germline V lookup: CDR1 SGHNT, CDR2 YYREEE (reference sequence). This CDR3 region has 13 residues. Trimming took off 4 bases at V and 7 bases at J, with 15 bases between the two ends. The CDR3 bases are TGTGCCAGCAGCGCGTCACAGGGTAATGAGCAGTACTTC. This translates into CASSASQGNEQYF.

The V call is TRBV6-1, the J call TRBJ1-2; D unresolved. Trimming took 7 bases from V and 5 from J, leaving 11 bases between them. This CDR3 contains 12 residues. The germline CDR1 and CDR2 sequences are MNHNS and SASEGT. The CDR3 is CASKKDWYGYTF. The DNA for the CDR3 is TGTGCCAGCAAAAAGGACTGGTATGGCTACACCTTC.

This clone has more than one count but fewer than ten. V and J are TRBV6-5 and TRBJ2-1; no reliable D call. Trimming left V 4 bases short and J 8 bases short, with 12 bases between. The CDR3 consists of 13 residues. Germline CDR1 is MNHEY and CDR2 is SVGAGI. The CDR3 spells CASSWRSDDEQFF. CDR3 DNA sequence: TGTGCCAGCAGTTGGCGCAGCGACGATGAGCAGTTCTTC.

The chain recombines TRBV5-1 with TRBJ1-3; TRBD1 is a possible D gene (5 bases). Trimming took off 5 bases at V and 0 bases at J, with 15 bases between the two ends. The CDR3 extends over 16 amino acids. Germline V gene data show CDR1 as SGHRS and CDR2 as YFSETQ. This CDR3 is CASRKGGTNSGNTIYF. DNA of the CDR3: TGCGCCAGCAGGAAAGGCGGGACCAACTCTGGAAACACCATATATTTT.

Concerning this clone itself: Germline is not matched at one junction end, which may reflect a read error. The gene calls are TRBV30 and TRBJ2-7; perhaps TRBD2 as D (6 bases). CDR3 length: 14 residues. Germline V gene sequence: CDR1 GTSNPN, CDR2 SVGIG (reference sequence). The CDR3 region is CAQRALTSSYEQCF. CDR3 in DNA: TGTGCCCAGCGGGCTTTAACGAGCTCCTACGAGCAGTGCTTC.

This clone was detected only once. The rearrangement joins TRBV28 to TRBJ1-2, with 9 nucleotides matching TRBD1. Per the germline V gene, CDR1 is MDHEN and CDR2 is SYDVKM. The trim removed 4 bases at V and 8 bases at J, leaving 17 bases unmatched. The CDR3 sequence is 17 residues long. This chain's CDR3 is CASSSLDRGRAGWGYTF. Written as DNA, the CDR3 is TGTGCCAGCAGTTCCTTAGACAGGGGGAGGGCAGGTTGGGGCTACACCTTC.

This clone has only a few counts. J is TRBJ1-2 and V is TRBV5-4; TRBD1 might be the D (5 bases). The germline gives CDR1 SGHNT, CDR2 YYREEE (reference sequence). V shed 4 bases and J shed 0 bases, with 16 bases lying between them. The CDR3 spans 16 residues. The CDR3 nucleotides read TGTGCCAGCAGCCCCGATGCGGGGGGAGCTAACTATGGCTACACCTTC. Residues: CASSPDAGGANYGYTF.

This clone came up a few times. The gene calls are TRBV7-6 and TRBJ2-1; 7 bases line up with TRBD2. V lost 1 base, J lost 5 bases, and 2 bases stayed unmatched. The germline gives CDR1 SGHVS, CDR2 FNYEAQ. The CDR3 has 14 amino acids. This chain's CDR3 is CASSLEAGDNEQFF. For the CDR3, the DNA is TGTGCCAGCAGCTTAGAGGCGGGGGACAATGAGCAGTTCTTC. Using reference TRBV7-6 and TRBJ2-1 for the parts outside the CDR3, the full variable domain is GAGVSQSPRYKVTKRGQDVALRCDPISGHVSLYWYRQALGQGPEFLTYFNYEAQQDKSGLPNDRFSAERPEGSISTLTIQRTEQRDSAMYRCASSLEAGDNEQFFGPGTRLTVL.

This clone came up a few times. The chain recombines TRBV5-1 with TRBJ2-7; TRBD2 matches at 8 bases. The germline V gene has CDR1 SGHRS and CDR2 YFSETQ. CDR3 length: 16 residues. Trimming cost V 4 bases and J 0 bases; bases outside gene matches: 9. The CDR3 nucleotides are TGCGCCAGCAGCCCCTTCGGGGGGGCGGTCTCCTACGAGCAGTACTTC. Its translation: CASSPFGGAVSYEQYF.

This chain joins TRBV6-6 and TRBJ1-5; 7 bases agree with TRBD1. Germline V gene lookup returns CDR1 MNHNY and CDR2 SVGAGI (reference sequence). CDR3 size: 14 residues. V lost 5 bases to trimming and J lost 3 bases; unmatched junction nucleotides: 4. The CDR3 DNA reads TGTGCCAGCAGTCCGGGACAGACCAATCAGCCCCAGCATTTT. Its protein is CASSPGQTNQPQHF.

Concerning this clone itself: This is likely a read error, given that the CDR3 carries no conserved phenylalanine or tryptophan at its end. The chain uses TRBV30 and TRBJ1-5; weak D call: TRBD1 (6 bases). Trimming left V 0 bases short and J 9 bases short, with 9 bases between. CDR1 GTSNPN and CDR2 SVGIG come from the germline V gene (reference sequence). CDR3 length equals 12 residues. CDR3 loop: CAWSVQGLPQHV. The CDR3 DNA reads TGTGCCTGGAGTGTACAGGGTCTGCCCCAGCATGTT.

This clone was counted between two and nine times. The chain links TRBV7-3 to TRBJ2-3; D perhaps matches TRBD2 (5 bases). The CDR3 consists of 15 residues. V gave up 2 bases and J gave up 1 base, with 10 bases separating them. CDR1 and CDR2 (germline): SGHTA, FQGTGA. For the CDR3, the DNA is TGTGCCAGCAGCTTAGGCGGGTCCCGCACAGATACGCAGTATTTT. Its translation: CASSLGGSRTDTQYF.

The CDR3 protein is CASSSSQGSTEAFF. The CDR3 nucleotides read TGTGCCAGCAGCTCTTCACAGGGATCCACTGAAGCTTTCTTT. This chain links TRBV7-9 with TRBJ1-1; D possibly corresponds to TRBD1 (6 bases). Germline V gives CDR1 SEHNR, CDR2 FQNEAQ (reference sequence). Between the trimmed V and J ends, which lost 4 bases and 4 bases, there was a span of 13 bases. The CDR3 covers 14 residues.

The rearrangement links TRBV7-9 to TRBJ2-1; TRBD2 might be the D (6 bases). The CDR3 extends over 15 amino acids. Trimming left V 5 bases short and J 5 bases short, with 16 bases between. CDR1 is SEHNR, CDR2 FQNEAQ, per germline (reference sequence). The CDR3 DNA reads as TGTGCCAGCAGCCCGAACCTCCGGGAGAACAATGAGCAGTTCTTC. It codes for CASSPNLRENNEQFF.

The rearrangement joins TRBV19 to TRBJ1-1; tentative D call: TRBD1 (6 bases). V shed 10 bases and J shed 8 bases, with 11 bases lying between them. The V gene's germline CDR1 is LNHDA and CDR2 SQIVND (reference sequence). CDR3 length equals 10 residues. The CDR3 here is CAIIGQEAFF. CDR3 coding DNA: TGTGCCATCATCGGACAGGAAGCTTTCTTT. Full variable domain (rest looked up from reference TRBV19 and TRBJ1-1): DGGITQSPKYLFRKEGQNVTLSCEQNLNHDAMYWYRQDPGQGLRLIYYSQIVNDFQKGDIAEGYSVSREKKESFPLTVTSAQKNPTAFYLCAIIGQEAFFGQGTRLTVV.

V usage is TRBV9 and J usage is TRBJ1-3; D call uncertain. Germline CDR1 and CDR2: SGDLS and YYNGEE. The CDR3 consists of 16 residues. V was shortened by 4 bases and J by 6 bases, with 20 bases between the two germline ends. In nucleotides, the CDR3 is TGTGCCAGCAGCACTTACGGAGGGCCCGTTGAAAACACCATATATTTT. It yields the protein CASSTYGGPVENTIYF.

In this sample, this clone turned up a few times. CDR3 region: CASTPSGGYETQYF. CDR3 in DNA: TGCGCCAGCACACCTAGCGGGGGATACGAGACCCAGTACTTC. This chain connects TRBV5-1 to TRBJ2-5; 10 bases agree with TRBD2. CDR3 length: 14 amino acids. The germline V gene encodes CDR1 SGHRS and CDR2 YFSETQ. Unmatched junction bases numbered 7, after V lost 6 bases and J lost 5 bases.

The CDR3: CASSSHRRNTEAFF. Here the CDR3 DNA reads TGTGCCAGCAGTTCACACAGGAGGAACACTGAAGCTTTCTTT. The rearrangement links TRBV6-5 to TRBJ1-1; TRBD1 might be the D (5 bases). V dropped 4 bases and J dropped 1 base, with 10 bases sitting between them. Germline V gene sequence: CDR1 MNHEY, CDR2 SVGAGI. This CDR3 is built from 14 residues.

The rearrangement uses TRBV7-9 and TRBJ1-1, with D unresolved. Trimming left V 3 bases short and J 0 bases short, with 8 bases between. The CDR3 contains 14 residues. Looked up from germline, CDR1 is SEHNR and CDR2 is FQNEAQ (reference sequence). Here the CDR3 reads CASSFHLMNTEAFF. CDR3 nucleotide sequence: TGTGCCAGCAGCTTCCACCTAATGAACACTGAAGCTTTCTTT.